The 24 T cell receptor beta chains in this list originate from one sample, sequenced in a study of blood T cells in healthy people across ages. Primers used in a second PCR of about 7 to 11 cycles were a sample-barcoded 5' primer and a J-beta primer mix. TCRdb reprocessed the 5' RACE reads via MiXCR and lists one record per CDR3 protein. This sample has almost 800,000 distinct CDR3 sequences, with roughly 64% found just once. Sample: blood. These receptors were obtained from a man aged 25 to 40 in good health.

This rearrangement joins TRBV3-1 to TRBJ2-5; D unclear. The DNA end favors TRBJ2-7, so the J call may be wrong. The CDR3 is 12 amino acids. Germline CDR1 is LGHDT and CDR2 is YNNKEL (reference sequence). The chain's CDR3 is CASSQVTDEQYF. CDR3 DNA sequence: TGTGCCAGCAGCCAAGTGACGGACGAGCAGTACTTC.

V and J are TRBV29-1 and TRBJ1-2, with a tentative D call TRBD1 (6 bases). The V gene's germline CDR1 is SQVTM and CDR2 ANQGSEA. The CDR3 sequence is 15 residues long. With 4 bases removed from V and 4 bases from J, the gap between germline ends came to 19 bases. The chain's CDR3 is CSVVAGAPQIYGYTF. The CDR3 DNA reads as TGCAGCGTTGTGGCAGGGGCGCCTCAAATCTATGGCTACACCTTC.

V usage is TRBV9 and J usage is TRBJ2-3; D might be TRBD1 (5 bases). The ends were cut back, 4 bases at V and 14 bases at J, with 17 bases in the middle. Looked up from germline, CDR1 is SGDLS and CDR2 is YYNGEE. The CDR3 length is 12 residues. CDR3 sequence reads: CASSPRAPAAYF. CDR3 nucleotide sequence: TGTGCCAGCAGCCCCAGGGCGCCCGCTGCGTATTTT. Filled out from reference TRBV9 and TRBJ2-3, the complete variable domain reads DSGVTQTPKHLITATGQRVTLRCSPRSGDLSVYWYQQSLDQGLQFLIQYYNGEERAKGNILERFSAQQFPDLHSELNLSSLELGDSALYFCASSPRAPAAYFGPGTRLTVL.

The rearrangement joins TRBV7-9 to TRBJ1-1, with D hard to call. Germline V gives CDR1 SEHNR, CDR2 FQNEAQ (reference sequence). The length of the CDR3 is 13 residues. Trimming shortened V by 5 bases and J by 0 bases, and 7 bases separated the two germline ends. In nucleotides, the CDR3 is TGTGCCAGCAGCATAACAGTGAACACTGAAGCTTTCTTT. The encoded protein is CASSITVNTEAFF.

This clonotype appeared many times. This rearrangement joins TRBV28 to TRBJ2-1, with D perhaps being TRBD1 or TRBD2 (5 bases each). The germline gives CDR1 MDHEN, CDR2 SYDVKM. Trimming took off 6 bases at V and 4 bases at J, with 22 bases between the two ends. The CDR3 runs to 17 residues. In DNA, the CDR3 is TGTGCCAGCAGCCTACCATGGGGCCCGTGGGAGTACAATGAGCAGTTCTTC. It yields the protein CASSLPWGPWEYNEQFF.

V usage is TRBV7-6 and J usage is TRBJ2-5; D is undetermined. This CDR3 has 13 amino acids. Germline V gene data show CDR1 as SGHVS and CDR2 as FNYEAQ. Trimming shortened V by 3 bases and J by 5 bases, and 10 bases separated the two germline ends. The CDR3 sequence: CASSLIQYETQYF. Written as DNA, the CDR3 is TGTGCCAGCAGCTTGATTCAGTACGAGACCCAGTACTTC.

The chain uses TRBV2 and TRBJ2-5, with TRBD2 matching over 9 bases. With 10 bases clipped from V and 11 bases from J, the junction kept 17 bases outside the gene matches. In germline, CDR1 is SNHLY, CDR2 FYNNEI. The CDR3 is 14 residues long. CDR3 sequence (DNA): TGTGCCAATGAGCGGGCGGGAGGGCACAATGAGCAGTACTTC. This translates into CANERAGGHNEQYF.

The chain joins TRBV6-9 to TRBJ2-1, with a tentative D call TRBD2 (6 bases). V lost 4 bases, J lost 2 bases, and 15 bases lay in between. This CDR3 is 16 amino acids long. Per germline, CDR1 MNHGY and CDR2 SVAAGI. CDR3 region: CASSLADRTPYNEQFF. The CDR3 DNA is TGTGCCAGCAGTTTAGCGGATCGGACGCCCTACAATGAGCAGTTCTTC.

The genes are TRBV5-6 and TRBJ2-1, with D possibly being TRBD1 (7 bases). Trimming removed 4 bases at V and 8 bases at J, with 25 bases between. The CDR3 is 17 amino acids. Germline lookup yields CDR1 SGHDT and CDR2 YYEEEE. The CDR3 sequence: CASSPRGRQGTKYEQFF. CDR3 DNA: TGTGCCAGCAGCCCCCGGGGGCGACAGGGAACAAAGTATGAGCAGTTCTTC. Full variable domain (rest looked up from reference TRBV5-6 and TRBJ2-1): DAGVTQSPTHLIKTRGQQVTLRCSPKSGHDTVSWYQQALGQGPQFIFQYYEEEERQRGNFPDRFSGHQFPNYSSELNVNALLLGDSALYLCASSPRGRQGTKYEQFFGPGTRLTVL.

Only one count was recorded for this clonotype. V and J are TRBV12-5 and TRBJ2-3; TRBD1 agrees at 7 bases. The CDR3 has 14 amino acids. Germline V lookup: CDR1 LGHNT, CDR2 FRNRAP. The junction had 7 bases not matched to a gene; V was cut back by 8 bases and J by 2 bases. The CDR3 is CASPMGTATDTQYF. CDR3 DNA sequence: TGTGCTAGTCCAATGGGGACAGCCACAGATACGCAGTATTTT.

This rearrangement joins TRBV6-1 to TRBJ2-4; 9 positions match TRBD2. Germline lookup yields CDR1 MNHNS and CDR2 SASEGT. The junction had 7 bases not matched to a gene; V was cut back by 10 bases and J by 3 bases. The CDR3 sequence is 14 residues long. This CDR3 is CAIPSGVDKNIQYF. The CDR3 nucleotides are TGTGCCATCCCTAGCGGGGTAGACAAAAACATTCAGTACTTC.

This rearrangement joins TRBV20-1 to TRBJ2-7; D is unresolved. The CDR3 is 14 residues long. Germline values: CDR1 DFQATT, CDR2 SNEGSKA (reference sequence). Trimming took off 5 bases at V and 2 bases at J, with 16 bases between the two ends. CDR3: CSAPPEINPYEQYF. As DNA, the CDR3 is TGCAGTGCTCCGCCGGAGATAAACCCCTACGAGCAGTACTTC.

This clonotype was seen more than once but under ten times. V gene TRBV20-1 combines with J gene TRBJ2-6; D may match TRBD1 or TRBD2 (5 bases each). This CDR3 is built from 14 residues. The germline gives CDR1 DFQATT, CDR2 SNEGSKA (reference sequence). Deletions cut 3 bases from V and 2 bases from J, with 8 bases between. CDR3: CSASRDPGANVLTF. DNA for the CDR3: TGCAGTGCTAGTAGGGACCCTGGGGCCAACGTCCTGACTTTC.

The sample holds one count of this clonotype. V is TRBV6-5 and J is TRBJ1-4; D is perhaps TRBD1 (5 bases). The CDR3 extends over 16 amino acids. The V end was cut by 0 bases, the J end by 0 bases, with 8 bases between. In germline, CDR1 is MNHEY, CDR2 SVGAGI. CDR3: CASSYSGEATNEKLFF. The DNA of the CDR3 is TGTGCCAGCAGTTACTCGGGGGAGGCAACTAATGAAAAACTGTTTTTT.

V is TRBV12-3 or TRBV12-4 and J is TRBJ2-3; 9 nucleotides align to TRBD1. The CDR3 has 16 amino acids. V shed 2 bases, J shed 4 bases, and the junction held 7 bases outside the gene matches. The CDR3 loop is CASSLSGTGYSDTQYF. In DNA, the CDR3 is TGTGCCAGCAGTTTATCAGGGACAGGGTATTCAGATACGCAGTATTTT.

This rearrangement joins TRBV6-6 to TRBJ2-5; D is undetermined. The CDR3 sequence is 11 residues long. The V gene lost 0 bases and the J gene lost 6 bases, with 2 bases spanning the gap. The germline gives CDR1 MNHNY, CDR2 SVGAGI (reference sequence). CDR3 sequence (DNA): TGTGCCAGCAGTTACTCTCAGACCCAGTACTTC. Protein sequence: CASSYSQTQYF.

This chain connects TRBV6-1 to TRBJ2-3; 7 nucleotides align to TRBD1. This CDR3 spans 18 amino acids. The V gene end was trimmed by 4 bases and the J gene end by 0 bases; junction bases not matched to a gene: 13. Germline lookup yields CDR1 MNHNS and CDR2 SASEGT. The CDR3 region has the DNA TGTGCCAGCAGTGCCGGGACAGCGAGTATCTCTAGCACAGATACGCAGTATTTT. It codes for CASSAGTASISSTDTQYF.

The rearrangement links TRBV15 to TRBJ2-5; the match to TRBD2 covers 7 bases. The J segment lost 11 bases and the V segment lost 3 bases, leaving 6 bases of the junction unmatched. This CDR3 spans 12 amino acids. The germline gives CDR1 LNHNV, CDR2 YYDKDF (reference sequence). Written as DNA, the CDR3 is TGTGCCACCAGCAGTTACCAGGGACTACAGTACTTC. Its protein product is CATSSYQGLQYF.

The CDR3: CASSHHGAEGTDTQYF. The CDR3, as DNA: TGTGCCAGCAGCCACCACGGGGCGGAAGGCACAGATACGCAGTATTTT. The chain recombines TRBV13 with TRBJ2-3; D possibly matches TRBD1 or TRBD2 (5 bases each). Germline V lookup: CDR1 PRHDT, CDR2 FYEKMQ (reference sequence). Trimming removed 5 bases from V and 1 base from J, with 16 bases in between. CDR3 size: 16 residues.

This sequence joins TRBV15 and TRBJ2-5; D unclear. The V end lost 0 bases, the J end lost 10 bases, and 12 bases lay between the germline ends. Germline V gives CDR1 LNHNV, CDR2 YYDKDF (reference sequence). The CDR3 is made up of 13 amino acids. The CDR3 nucleotides are TGTGCCACCAGCAGAGATGAAGGATCTAGCCAGTACTTC. It encodes CATSRDEGSSQYF. Combining the CDR3 with reference TRBV15 and TRBJ2-5 gives the whole variable domain DAMVIQNPRYQVTQFGKPVTLSCSQTLNHNVMYWYQQKSSQAPKLLFHYYDKDFNNEADTPDNFQSRRPNTSFCFLDIRSPGLGDTAMYLCATSRDEGSSQYFGPGTRLLVL.

The chain combines TRBV9 with TRBJ2-1; D is unresolved. The CDR3 is made up of 14 amino acids. The V end lost 4 bases, the J end lost 4 bases, and 12 bases lay between the germline ends. The germline gives CDR1 SGDLS, CDR2 YYNGEE. The CDR3: CASSTRPQYNEQFF. CDR3 coding DNA: TGTGCCAGCAGCACCCGACCTCAGTACAATGAGCAGTTCTTC.

V is TRBV21-1 and J is TRBJ2-3; whether TRBD1, the table's D call, matches the DNA was not checked. TRBV21-1 constitutes a pseudogene. The CDR3 sequence is 15 residues long. Here the CDR3 reads CASSPGGAEADTQYF. The CDR3 DNA is TGTGCCAGCAGCCCCGGCGGCGCCGAGGCAGATACGCAGTATTTT.

This chain links TRBV6-1 with TRBJ1-2, with 10 bases identical to TRBD1. V lost 9 bases, J lost 4 bases, and 17 bases stayed unmatched. This CDR3 is 17 amino acids long. The germline V gene has CDR1 MNHNS and CDR2 SASEGT. This CDR3 reads CASTEGTGESFGYGYTF. DNA of the CDR3: TGTGCCAGTACCGAGGGGACAGGGGAATCTTTCGGCTATGGCTACACCTTC.

In this sample, this clonotype turned up a few times. The chain couples TRBV20-1 to TRBJ2-7, with D perhaps assigned TRBD1 or TRBD2 (5 bases each). The J call may be in error: the DNA end matches TRBJ2-4 better. From germline, CDR1 is DFQATT and CDR2 SNEGSKA (reference sequence). The length of the CDR3 is 12 residues. The CDR3 DNA sequence: TGCAGTGCTGGGGGTAGGGTGGGCATTCAGTACTTC. Encoded protein: CSAGGRVGIQYF.